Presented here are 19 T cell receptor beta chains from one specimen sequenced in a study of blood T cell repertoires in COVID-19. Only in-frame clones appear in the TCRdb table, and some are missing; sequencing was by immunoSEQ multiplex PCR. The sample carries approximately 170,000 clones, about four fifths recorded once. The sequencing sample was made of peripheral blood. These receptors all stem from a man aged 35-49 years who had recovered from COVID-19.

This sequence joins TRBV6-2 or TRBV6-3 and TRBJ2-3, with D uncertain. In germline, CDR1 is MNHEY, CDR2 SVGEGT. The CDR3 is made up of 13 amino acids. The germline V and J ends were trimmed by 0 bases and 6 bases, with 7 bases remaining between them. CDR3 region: CASSYSLRDTQYF. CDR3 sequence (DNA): TGTGCCAGCAGTTACTCTCTCCGGGATACGCAGTATTTT.

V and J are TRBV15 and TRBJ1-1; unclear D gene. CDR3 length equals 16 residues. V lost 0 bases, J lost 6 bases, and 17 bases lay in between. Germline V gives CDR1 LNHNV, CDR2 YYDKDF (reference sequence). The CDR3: CATSRDQESLGAEAFF. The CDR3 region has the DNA TGTGCCACCAGCAGAGATCAGGAGTCTTTGGGAGCTGAAGCTTTCTTT.

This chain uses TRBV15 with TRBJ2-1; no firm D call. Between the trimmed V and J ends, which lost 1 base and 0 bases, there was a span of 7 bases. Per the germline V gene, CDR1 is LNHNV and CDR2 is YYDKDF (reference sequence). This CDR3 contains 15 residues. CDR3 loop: CATSRAENSYNEQFF. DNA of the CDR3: TGTGCCACCAGCAGAGCTGAGAACTCCTACAATGAGCAGTTCTTC.

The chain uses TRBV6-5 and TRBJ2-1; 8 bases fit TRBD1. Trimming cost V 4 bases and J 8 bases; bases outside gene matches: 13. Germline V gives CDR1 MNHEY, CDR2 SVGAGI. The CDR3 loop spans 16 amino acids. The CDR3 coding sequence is TGTGCCAGCAGTTCCTTCGGGACAGGAATTTTAGATGAGCAGTTCTTC. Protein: CASSSFGTGILDEQFF.

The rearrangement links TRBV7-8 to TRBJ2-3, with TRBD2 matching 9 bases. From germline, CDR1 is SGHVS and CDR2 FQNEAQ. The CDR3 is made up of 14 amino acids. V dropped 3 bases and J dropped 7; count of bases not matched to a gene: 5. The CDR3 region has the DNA TGTGCCAGCAGCTTTGGCGGGGGGGCCTATACGCAGTATTTT. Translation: CASSFGGGAYTQYF.

CDR3 protein: CASRSGHYNEQFF. The CDR3 coding sequence is TGCGCCAGCAGAAGCGGGCACTACAATGAGCAGTTCTTC. This chain links TRBV10-1 with TRBJ2-1; a weak D match, TRBD2 (6 bases). Trimming removed 6 bases at V and 3 bases at J, with 9 bases between. In germline, CDR1 is WNHNN, CDR2 SYGVQD (reference sequence). This CDR3 is built from 13 residues.

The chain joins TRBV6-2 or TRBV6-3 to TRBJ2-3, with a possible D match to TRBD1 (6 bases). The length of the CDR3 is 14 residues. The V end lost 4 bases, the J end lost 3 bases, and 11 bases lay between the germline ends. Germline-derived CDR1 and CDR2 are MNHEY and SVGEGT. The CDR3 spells CASSFRDTTDTQYF. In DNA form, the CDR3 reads TGTGCCAGCAGTTTCCGGGACACGACAGATACGCAGTATTTT.

The CDR3 coding sequence is TGTGCCAGCAGCTTCGAACTAGCGGGGAATGAGCAGTTCTTC. It is translated as CASSFELAGNEQFF. The rearrangement uses TRBV11-3 and TRBJ2-1, with 10 bases matching TRBD2. This CDR3 is built from 14 residues. Germline CDR1 reads SGHNT; CDR2 reads YENEEA. V shed 3 bases, J shed 7 bases, and the junction held 3 bases outside the gene matches.

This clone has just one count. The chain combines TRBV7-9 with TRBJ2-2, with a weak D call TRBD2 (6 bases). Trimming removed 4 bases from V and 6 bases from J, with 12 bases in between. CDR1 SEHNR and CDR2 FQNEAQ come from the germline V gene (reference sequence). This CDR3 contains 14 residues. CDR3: CASSSPWGAGELFF. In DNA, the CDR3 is TGTGCCAGCAGCTCCCCCTGGGGGGCCGGGGAGCTGTTTTTT.

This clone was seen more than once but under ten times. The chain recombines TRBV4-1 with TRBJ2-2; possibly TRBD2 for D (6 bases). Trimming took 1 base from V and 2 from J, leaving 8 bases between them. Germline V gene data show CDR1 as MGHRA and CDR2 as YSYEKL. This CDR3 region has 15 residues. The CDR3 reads CASSQGRGNTGELFF. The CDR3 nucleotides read TGCGCCAGCAGCCAAGGGCGGGGAAACACCGGGGAGCTGTTTTTT.

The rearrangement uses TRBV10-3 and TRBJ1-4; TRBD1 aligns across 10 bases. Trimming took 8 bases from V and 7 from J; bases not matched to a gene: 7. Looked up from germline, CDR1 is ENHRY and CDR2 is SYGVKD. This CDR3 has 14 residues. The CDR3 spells CAIASGTGVEKLFF. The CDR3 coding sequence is TGTGCCATCGCGTCCGGGACAGGGGTTGAAAAACTGTTTTTT.

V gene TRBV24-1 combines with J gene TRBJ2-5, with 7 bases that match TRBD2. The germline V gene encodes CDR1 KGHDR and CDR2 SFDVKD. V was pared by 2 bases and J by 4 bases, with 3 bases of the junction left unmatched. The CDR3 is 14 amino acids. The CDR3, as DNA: TGTGCCACCAGTGATTCGTCGGGGGGAGAGACCCAGTACTTC. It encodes CATSDSSGGETQYF.

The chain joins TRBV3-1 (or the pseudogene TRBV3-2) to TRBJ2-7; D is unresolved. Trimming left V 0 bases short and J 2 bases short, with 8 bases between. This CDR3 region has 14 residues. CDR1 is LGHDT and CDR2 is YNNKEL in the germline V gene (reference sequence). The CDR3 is CASSQESQPYEQYF. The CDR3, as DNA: TGTGCCAGCAGCCAAGAGTCACAGCCCTACGAGCAGTACTTC.

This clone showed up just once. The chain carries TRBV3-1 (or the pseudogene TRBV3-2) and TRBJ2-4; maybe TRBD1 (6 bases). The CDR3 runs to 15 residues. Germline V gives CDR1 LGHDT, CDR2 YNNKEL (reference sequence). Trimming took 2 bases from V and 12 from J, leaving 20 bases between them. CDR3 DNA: TGTGCCAGCAGCCAACGGACAGACCCCCATACTTATCAGTACTTC. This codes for CASSQRTDPHTYQYF.

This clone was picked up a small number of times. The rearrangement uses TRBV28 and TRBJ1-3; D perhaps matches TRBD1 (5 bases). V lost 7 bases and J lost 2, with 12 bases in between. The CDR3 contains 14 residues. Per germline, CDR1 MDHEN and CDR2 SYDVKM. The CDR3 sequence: CASTPQGAGNTIYF. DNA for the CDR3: TGTGCCAGCACACCCCAGGGCGCTGGAAACACCATATATTTT.

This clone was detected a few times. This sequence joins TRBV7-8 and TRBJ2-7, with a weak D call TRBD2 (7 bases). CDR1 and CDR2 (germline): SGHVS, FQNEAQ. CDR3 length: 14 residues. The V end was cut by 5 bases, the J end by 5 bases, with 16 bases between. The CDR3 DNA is TGTGCCAGCAGCCGTGGGGGGGCGTCCAACGAGCAGTACTTC. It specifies CASSRGGASNEQYF.

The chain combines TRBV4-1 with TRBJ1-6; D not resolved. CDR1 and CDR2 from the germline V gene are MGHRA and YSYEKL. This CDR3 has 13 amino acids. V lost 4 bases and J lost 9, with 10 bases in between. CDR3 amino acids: CASSRLTPSPLHF. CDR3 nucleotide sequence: TGCGCCAGCAGCCGACTGACTCCTTCACCCCTCCACTTT.

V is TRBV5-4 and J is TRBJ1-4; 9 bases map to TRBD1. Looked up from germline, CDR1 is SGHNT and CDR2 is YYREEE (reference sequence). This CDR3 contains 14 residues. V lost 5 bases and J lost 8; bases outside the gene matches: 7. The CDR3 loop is CASSFTGGREKLFF. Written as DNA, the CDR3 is TGTGCCAGCAGTTTTACAGGGGGCAGGGAAAAACTGTTTTTT.

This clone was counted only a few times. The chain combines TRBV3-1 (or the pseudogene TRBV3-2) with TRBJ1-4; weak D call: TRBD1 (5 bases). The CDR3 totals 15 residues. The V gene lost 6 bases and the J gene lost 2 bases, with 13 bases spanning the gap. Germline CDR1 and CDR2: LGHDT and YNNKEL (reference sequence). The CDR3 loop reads CASRPGGETNEKLFF. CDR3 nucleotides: TGTGCCAGCAGACCCGGGGGGGAGACTAATGAAAAACTGTTTTTT.